Following are 27 T cell receptor beta chains from one sample sequenced in a study of blood T cells in healthy people across ages. A J-beta primer mix and a sample-barcoded 5' primer were used in a second PCR of roughly 6 to 12 cycles. TCRdb analysed the 5' RACE reads with MiXCR anew, one entry per CDR3 protein. The sample gives hundreds of thousands of distinct CDR3 sequences, more than 45% of which show up once; 20% to 25% is in the top ten. Sequencing was carried out using blood. Every receptor here comes from a man aged 80 or over in good health.

This clonotype was found a few times. This chain uses TRBV10-3 with TRBJ2-1; 8 nucleotides align to TRBD2. CDR3 length: 15 residues. CDR1 and CDR2 (germline): ENHRY, SYGVKD. With V trimmed by 4 bases and J by 10 bases, 12 bases remained unmatched. In DNA, the CDR3 is TGTGCCATCAGTGCGGGGACGGGAGGGCCACGAGAGCAGTTCTTC. Amino acids: CAISAGTGGPREQFF.

V and J are TRBV7-2 and TRBJ2-7; tentative D call: TRBD2 (5 bases). Trimming shortened V by 6 bases and J by 4 bases, and 19 bases separated the two germline ends. Germline CDR1 and CDR2: SGHTA and FQGNSA. This CDR3 has 15 amino acids. The CDR3: CASSRELGRGYEQYF. In nucleotides, the CDR3 is TGTGCCAGCAGTCGTGAACTAGGCCGAGGGTACGAGCAGTACTTC.

This clonotype showed up just a few times. This sequence joins TRBV30 and TRBJ2-5; a possible D gene is TRBD1 (6 bases). Trimming pared 2 bases from V and 10 bases from J, leaving 23 bases between. Germline V gene data show CDR1 as GTSNPN and CDR2 as SVGIG (reference sequence). There are 15 residues in the CDR3. The CDR3 DNA reads TGTGCCTGGAGTCCACTTACAGGGCCGAAAGGGAGCCAGTACTTC. Translated, it gives CAWSPLTGPKGSQYF.

The chain has TRBV7-2 and TRBJ2-5; D remains ambiguous. The J call may be mistaken, given a closer DNA end match to TRBJ2-7. The V gene's germline CDR1 is SGHTA and CDR2 FQGNSA. The CDR3 sequence is 14 residues long. CDR3 loop: CASSLRGRLYEQYF. The DNA for the CDR3 is TGTGCCAGCAGCTTAAGAGGCAGACTCTACGAGCAGTACTTC.

V and J are TRBV7-8 and TRBJ2-2; TRBD1 matches 8 bases. The trim removed 5 bases at V and 2 bases at J, leaving 4 bases unmatched. The CDR3 loop spans 15 amino acids. The germline V gene has CDR1 SGHVS and CDR2 FQNEAQ. The CDR3 is CASSKQGGNTGELFF. CDR3 nucleotide sequence: TGTGCCAGCAGCAAACAGGGGGGCAACACCGGGGAGCTGTTTTTT.

This clonotype was seen more than once but under ten times. The chain joins TRBV10-3 to TRBJ1-1; tentative D call: TRBD1 (5 bases). V shed 3 bases and J shed 5 bases, with 13 bases lying between them. From germline, CDR1 is ENHRY and CDR2 SYGVKD. The CDR3 loop spans 14 amino acids. The CDR3 here is CAISEEGTVTEAFF. The CDR3 DNA follows: TGTGCCATCAGTGAAGAGGGGACGGTTACTGAAGCTTTCTTT.

In this sample, this clonotype turned up once. The V and J genes are TRBV7-9 and TRBJ2-5, with 7 positions matching TRBD1. Germline CDR1 is SEHNR and CDR2 is FQNEAQ (reference sequence). This CDR3 is 13 amino acids long. V lost 5 bases, J lost 11 bases, and 11 bases stayed unmatched. The CDR3 spells CASSRAGGEEQYF. Here the CDR3 DNA reads TGTGCCAGCAGCCGAGCAGGGGGTGAGGAGCAGTACTTC.

This sequence joins TRBV10-3 and TRBJ2-5; the D is unclear. The end of the DNA aligns better with TRBJ2-7, so the J call may be wrong. Germline loops: CDR1 ENHRY, CDR2 SYGVKD. There are 13 residues in the CDR3. CDR3 sequence reads: CAGRTAPAYEQYF. The CDR3 bases are TGTGCCGGCAGGACGGCCCCCGCCTACGAGCAGTACTTC.

The J gene is TRBJ2-7, the V gene TRBV5-1, with 9 bases fitting TRBD1. The length of the CDR3 is 13 residues. The germline gives CDR1 SGHRS, CDR2 YFSETQ. The trim removed 4 bases at V and 5 bases at J, leaving 4 bases unmatched. CDR3 nucleotide sequence: TGCGCCAGCAGCGGGGGACAGGGAGACGAGCAGTACTTC. It encodes CASSGGQGDEQYF. Supplemented by reference TRBV5-1 and TRBJ2-7, the full variable domain reads KAGVTQTPRYLIKTRGQQVTLSCSPISGHRSVSWYQQTPGQGLQFLFEYFSETQRNKGNFPGRFSGRQFSNSRSEMNVSTLELGDSALYLCASSGGQGDEQYFGPGTRLTVT.

V and J are TRBV11-2 and TRBJ1-4; 7 bases map to TRBD1. The CDR3 is 15 amino acids. The germline gives CDR1 SGHAT, CDR2 FQNNGV. J lost 6 bases, V lost 5 bases, and 9 bases had no gene match. The CDR3 protein is CASSPNRGLDEKLFF. CDR3 in DNA: TGTGCCAGCAGCCCCAACAGGGGATTGGATGAAAAACTGTTTTTT.

This chain links TRBV10-3 with TRBJ2-3, with D uncertain. Trimming took off 4 bases at V and 0 bases at J, with 8 bases between the two ends. Germline-derived CDR1 and CDR2 are ENHRY and SYGVKD. The CDR3 is made up of 14 amino acids. DNA of the CDR3: TGTGCCATCAGTGCAACGTTTAGCACAGATACGCAGTATTTT. As protein: CAISATFSTDTQYF.

This clonotype has a handful of counts. This CDR3 is CASSLARNYGYTF. CDR3 nucleotide sequence: TGTGCCAGCAGTTTAGCACGGAACTATGGCTACACCTTC. The gene calls are TRBV12-3 or TRBV12-4 and TRBJ1-2; D gene unclear. V was shortened by 0 bases and J by 2 bases, with 4 bases between the two germline ends. The CDR3 is 13 residues long.

The sample holds a few counts of this clonotype. V is TRBV20-1 and J is TRBJ2-5; no clear D. Per germline, CDR1 DFQATT and CDR2 SNEGSKA (reference sequence). This CDR3 is built from 12 residues. The ends were cut back, 5 bases at V and 2 bases at J, with 9 bases in the middle. CDR3 sequence (DNA): TGCAGTGCTGACTGGCAACAAGAGACCCAGTACTTC. Amino acids: CSADWQQETQYF.

The gene calls are TRBV16 and TRBJ2-4; 9 nucleotides line up with TRBD1. The tail of the sequence fits TRBJ2-7 better, so the J call may be wrong. The CDR3 spans 15 residues. Germline V gene sequence: CDR1 KGHSY, CDR2 FQNENV. CDR3 protein: CASSRDRAGSSEQYF. The DNA of the CDR3 is TGTGCCAGCAGTCGGGACAGGGCCGGATCAAGCGAGCAGTACTTC.

The CDR3: CSAPHAVQYF. Here the CDR3 DNA reads TGCAGTGCTCCGCATGCGGTACAGTACTTC. The chain couples TRBV20-1 to TRBJ2-7; D unresolved. This CDR3 has 10 residues. Per the germline V gene, CDR1 is DFQATT and CDR2 is SNEGSKA (reference sequence). V was pared by 5 bases and J by 10 bases, with 12 bases between.

Points on this clonotype: The junction departs from germline at one end; a sequencing error may be responsible. V usage is TRBV9 and J usage is TRBJ2-3; unclear D gene. Germline V gene data show CDR1 as SGDLS and CDR2 as YYNGEE. This CDR3 region has 14 residues. CDR3 sequence (DNA): TGTGTCAGCAGCGTAGCCCCCACGGAAGATACGCAGTATTTT. Its protein is CVSSVAPTEDTQYF. The entire variable domain, with the rest obtained from reference TRBV9 and TRBJ2-3, is as follows: DSGVTQTPKHLITATGQRVTLRCSPRSGDLSVYWYQQSLDQGLQFLIQYYNGEERAKGNILERFSAQQFPDLHSELNLSSLELGDSALYFCVSSVAPTEDTQYFGPGTRLTVL.

This clonotype was observed at least ten times. The V call is TRBV6-6, the J call TRBJ1-2, with 7 bases that match TRBD1. The CDR3 loop spans 13 amino acids. With 6 bases clipped from V and 6 bases from J, the junction kept 7 bases outside the gene matches. Germline V gene data show CDR1 as MNHNY and CDR2 as SVGAGI (reference sequence). Here the CDR3 DNA reads TGTGCCAGCAGGTACGGACAGGACAATGGCTACACCTTC. This translates into CASRYGQDNGYTF.

The chain uses TRBV20-1 and TRBJ2-4; 12 bases align to TRBD2. The CDR3 has 16 amino acids. V lost 5 bases to trimming and J lost 7 bases; unmatched junction nucleotides: 12. The germline V gene has CDR1 DFQATT and CDR2 SNEGSKA (reference sequence). CDR3 DNA: TGCAGTGCTCCCCGGACTAGCGGGACGGCGGGTAACATTCAGTACTTC. This translates into CSAPRTSGTAGNIQYF.

Points on this clonotype: At one of its ends the junction is not consistent with the germline gene, which may arise from a read error. The chain combines TRBV7-9 with TRBJ2-6, with 7 bases fitting TRBD1. CDR1 is SEHNR and CDR2 is FQNEAQ in the germline V gene (reference sequence). CDR3 length equals 17 residues. CDR3 in DNA: TGTGCCAGCAGCTATCGACAGGGCCCCTCTGGGGTCAACGTCCTGACTTTC. Its translation: CASSYRQGPSGVNVLTF. The full variable domain, completed using reference TRBV7-9 and TRBJ2-6, is DTGVSQNPRHKITKRGQNVTFRCDPISEHNRLYWYRQTLGQGPEFLTYFQNEAQLEKSRLLSDRFSAERPKGSFSTLEIQRTEQGDSAMYLCASSYRQGPSGVNVLTFGAGSRLTVL.

DNA of the CDR3: TGTGCCAGCAGGCCCGATGGGACAGGGCGCCAGCCCCAGCATTTT. Translating gives CASRPDGTGRQPQHF. The chain uses TRBV12-3 or TRBV12-4 and TRBJ1-5; TRBD1 matches 9 bases. The V and J ends lost 6 bases and 7 bases, in that order; junction bases with no gene match: 10. The CDR3 length is 15 residues.

The V call is TRBV9, the J call TRBJ2-1; 8 bases align to TRBD2. Germline CDR1 and CDR2: SGDLS and YYNGEE. This CDR3 contains 14 residues. V lost 0 bases, J lost 10 bases, and 6 bases stayed unmatched. The CDR3 spells CASSVEAGAHEQFF. The CDR3 region has the DNA TGTGCCAGCAGCGTAGAAGCGGGAGCGCACGAGCAGTTCTTC.

This clonotype turned up a few times. V and J are TRBV7-6 and TRBJ2-7; D is unresolved. CDR3 length equals 15 residues. Trimming cost V 5 bases and J 2 bases, with 16 bases left between them. CDR1 is SGHVS, CDR2 FNYEAQ, per germline. CDR3 protein: CASSPRVDPAYEQYF. The DNA of the CDR3 is TGTGCCAGCAGCCCCCGAGTTGACCCGGCCTACGAGCAGTACTTC.

This clonotype was detected a few times. This clone may be a read error of a much larger clone one base away. The chain carries TRBV6-6 and TRBJ2-7; unclear D gene. Trimming removed 6 bases at V and 7 bases at J, with 22 bases between. This CDR3 region has 15 residues. Germline assignment: CDR1 MNHNY and CDR2 SVGAGI (reference sequence). Here the CDR3 DNA reads TGTGCCAGCAGGGACCGACTGGCCAGGTACAATGAGCAGTACTTC. This translates into CASRDRLARYNEQYF.

The chain employs TRBV4-2 and TRBJ2-5; D uncertain. The V gene's germline CDR1 is LGHNA and CDR2 YNFKEQ. CDR3 size: 17 residues. Trimming stripped 2 bases from V and 2 bases from J, with 18 bases between. The CDR3 DNA follows: TGTGCCAGCAGCCAAAGCGTTGGCTACAAAAAACAAGAGACCCAGTACTTC. It specifies CASSQSVGYKKQETQYF.

CDR3 residues: CASSIGYTSNTGELFF. CDR3 DNA: TGCGCCAGCAGCATAGGCTACACCTCGAACACCGGGGAGCTGTTTTTT. The genes are TRBV5-1 and TRBJ2-2; unclear D gene. This CDR3 is 16 amino acids long. Trimming left V 4 bases short and J 0 bases short, with 13 bases between. Germline V lookup: CDR1 SGHRS, CDR2 YFSETQ.

The rearrangement links TRBV2 to TRBJ2-1; weak D call: TRBD1 (6 bases). Germline-derived CDR1 and CDR2 are SNHLY and FYNNEI. The CDR3 extends over 15 amino acids. V was clipped by 11 bases and J by 4 bases, with 21 bases between them. Written as DNA, the CDR3 is TGTGCCTGCATTGTTGTGACAGGAACATACAATGAGCAGTTCTTC. Residues: CACIVVTGTYNEQFF.

This clonotype has at least ten counts. The chain joins TRBV6-6 to TRBJ2-7; TRBD2 matches 8 bases. The V gene end was trimmed by 0 bases and the J gene end by 4 bases; junction bases not matched to a gene: 11. This CDR3 is built from 17 residues. Germline loops: CDR1 MNHNY, CDR2 SVGAGI (reference sequence). The CDR3 region has the DNA TGTGCCAGCAGTTACTCATCCGGGACTAGAGCGTTGTACGAGCAGTACTTC. It translates to CASSYSSGTRALYEQYF.